The rows below give T cell receptor beta chains drawn from one sample of a study of blood T cell repertoires in COVID-19. Assay used: immunoSEQ multiplex PCR; TCRdb lists only in-frame clones, some missing. The table has approximately 13,000 clones, just over 70% seen once. Specimen: peripheral blood. The receptors derive from a man between 60 and 75 years old with COVID-19, enrolled during active disease. Each CDR3 is given with its conserved first and last residue. Each record gives: V gene, CDR3 length, J gene, clone size, CDR3 protein. Expanded clones are given a class, and other clones once, few, many or no size at all.

V: TRBV6-6
length: 19
J: TRBJ2-1
size: -
CDR3: CASRRLSVVAGGLYNEQFF

V: TRBV18
length: 14
J: TRBJ1-6
size: -
CDR3: CASSPESQGSPLHF

V: TRBV5-1
length: 14
J: TRBJ2-7
size: -
CDR3: CASSSGQAPYEQYF

V: TRBV5-1
length: 15
J: TRBJ2-3
size: -
CDR3: CASSLEGLAHDTQYF

V: TRBV7-8
length: 15
J: TRBJ1-5
size: few
CDR3: CASSQDRGPSQPQHF

V: TRBV5-1
length: 17
J: TRBJ1-1
size: -
CDR3: CASSYGTGGKVNTEAFF

V: TRBV12-3/TRBV12-4
length: 13
J: TRBJ2-7
size: -
CDR3: CASGQGPSVEQYF

V: TRBV27
length: 17
J: TRBJ2-1
size: -
CDR3: CASSLSPDRLYNVEQFF

V: TRBV29-1
length: 16
J: TRBJ2-1
size: -
CDR3: CSVEDSLAGGLDEQFF

V: TRBV4-3
length: 15
J: TRBJ1-5
size: once
CDR3: CASSQGTGTNQPQHF

V: TRBV24-1
length: 17
J: TRBJ2-1
size: -
CDR3: CATSDFPDRGAYNEQFF

V: TRBV7-8
length: 13
J: TRBJ1-4
size: few
CDR3: CASSTGGNEKLFF

V: TRBV21-1
length: 17
J: TRBJ1-5
size: -
CDR3: CASSKGQGTYSNQPQHF

V: TRBV3-1/TRBV3-2
length: 15
J: TRBJ2-1
size: -
CDR3: CASSQEEVFYNEQFF

V: TRBV21-1
length: 19
J: TRBJ2-7
size: -
CDR3: CASRQECCPRGGTNYEQYF

V: TRBV2
length: 16
J: TRBJ2-2
size: -
CDR3: CASSREALRNTGELFF

V: TRBV5-4
length: 15
J: TRBJ1-2
size: -
CDR3: CASSLVGTGNYGYTF